The 21 T cell receptor beta chains in this list originate from one sample, sequenced in a study of cytomegalovirus exposure and HLA in healthy donors. It was with 60 Vbeta and 13 Jbeta primers that the PCR ran. Libraries were prepared by immunoSEQ multiplex PCR; TCRdb keeps only in-frame clonotypes and omits some of them. The repertoire includes roughly 140,000 clones, 79% of them detected once, and roughly 6% sits in the top ten. Source material: PBMCs. The receptor set was obtained from a man aged 45 to 65 in good health and CMV-seropositive.

This chain connects TRBV2 to TRBJ1-4; TRBD1 is a possible D gene (5 bases). The CDR3 consists of 14 residues. Germline CDR1 and CDR2: SNHLY and FYNNEI. Trimming shortened V by 6 bases and J by 3 bases, and 11 bases separated the two germline ends. This chain's CDR3 is CASRMTDPNEKLFF. The DNA for the CDR3 is TGTGCCAGCAGGATGACAGATCCTAATGAAAAACTGTTTTTT.

This clone turned up a few times. V usage is TRBV6-5 and J usage is TRBJ2-5; perhaps TRBD2 as D (6 bases). CDR1 is MNHEY and CDR2 is SVGAGI in the germline V gene. V lost 0 bases and J lost 4, with 12 bases in between. This CDR3 has 15 residues. This chain's CDR3 is CASSYSASVRETQYF. The CDR3 coding sequence is TGTGCCAGCAGTTACTCGGCTAGCGTCCGAGAGACCCAGTACTTC.

The rearrangement links TRBV11-3 to TRBJ2-7, with 8 nucleotides matching TRBD1. V gave up 5 bases and J gave up 5 bases; unmatched junction bases: 5. The CDR3 covers 13 residues. CDR1 is SGHNT and CDR2 is YENEEA in the germline V gene. The CDR3 coding sequence is TGTGCCAGCAGCCGGGACAGGTGGAACGAGCAGTACTTC. It codes for CASSRDRWNEQYF.

A remark on this clone: The limits of the CDR3 on the DNA are not certain, so only TCRdb's listed CDR3 is given. The CDR3 loop is CASSVRARDTDTQYF. The chain is built from TRBV6-1 and TRBJ2-3; the table assigns TRBD1, which was not confirmed against the DNA. Germline V gives CDR1 MNHNS, CDR2 SASEGT. Termini included, the CDR3 measures 15 amino acids.

This clone was counted between two and nine times. The chain employs TRBV27 and TRBJ2-7; the D gene is possibly TRBD2 (6 bases). The CDR3 covers 14 residues. Germline V gene lookup returns CDR1 MNHEY and CDR2 SMNVEV (reference sequence). Trimming removed 3 bases from V and 0 bases from J, with 9 bases in between. Here the CDR3 DNA reads TGTGCCAGCAGTTTTATGGGAGGCTCCTACGAGCAGTACTTC. This sequence encodes CASSFMGGSYEQYF.

The CDR3 DNA sequence: TGCGCCAGCAGCTTGGGGCAATTTGACGAGCAGTACTTC. It translates to CASSLGQFDEQYF. This chain uses TRBV5-1 with TRBJ2-7; D call uncertain. The CDR3 is 13 residues long. The V gene's germline CDR1 is SGHRS and CDR2 YFSETQ. V lost 0 bases to trimming and J lost 5 bases, with 9 bases between them.

The chain uses TRBV10-2 and TRBJ2-2; no clear D. V shed 4 bases and J shed 4 bases, with 7 bases lying between them. This CDR3 contains 13 residues. Germline loops: CDR1 WSHSY, CDR2 SAAADI. The DNA for the CDR3 is TGCGCCAGCAGTGTGGAGAGCACCGGGGAGCTGTTTTTT. Amino acids: CASSVESTGELFF.

This chain connects TRBV10-3 to TRBJ2-1; 15 bases map to TRBD2. Trimming removed 7 bases from V and 3 bases from J; junction bases left unmatched: 10. The CDR3 has 18 amino acids. Germline CDR1 is ENHRY and CDR2 is SYGVKD. CDR3 coding DNA: TGTGCCATCAAGGGACTAGCGGGAGGCCACACCGACTACAATGAGCAGTTCTTC. It is translated as CAIKGLAGGHTDYNEQFF.

The chain uses TRBV27 and TRBJ2-5, with 10 positions matching TRBD1. After removal of 0 bases from V and 4 bases from J, the junction contained 5 bases not matched to a gene. The CDR3 has 16 residues. Germline CDR1 MNHEY, CDR2 SMNVEV (reference sequence). CDR3 sequence: CASSLSRQGAGETQYF. The CDR3 coding sequence is TGTGCCAGCAGTTTATCGCGACAGGGGGCCGGAGAGACCCAGTACTTC.

The chain recombines TRBV11-2 with TRBJ2-7; 7 positions agree with TRBD1. The CDR3 has 14 residues. The V gene's germline CDR1 is SGHAT and CDR2 FQNNGV. The ends lost 0 bases at V and 3 bases at J; junction bases unmatched: 2. In DNA form, the CDR3 reads TGTGCCAGCAGCTTAGATCGGGACAGCTACGAGCAGTACTTC. It is translated as CASSLDRDSYEQYF.

This chain joins TRBV5-4 and TRBJ2-3; 9 positions match TRBD2. Germline CDR1 is SGHNT and CDR2 is YYREEE (reference sequence). The CDR3 totals 16 residues. J gave up 2 bases and V 4 bases, and 8 bases lay outside the gene matches. CDR3 sequence: CASSPPGLAHTDTQYF. The CDR3 DNA reads TGTGCCAGCAGCCCACCCGGACTAGCGCACACAGATACGCAGTATTTT.

This chain joins TRBV28 and TRBJ1-5; possible D gene TRBD1, 5 bases. The J call may be incorrect, as the DNA end agrees better with TRBJ2-3. This CDR3 comprises 14 residues. Per the germline V gene, CDR1 is MDHEN and CDR2 is SYDVKM. In DNA, the CDR3 is TGTGCCAGCAGTTTACAGGTGACAGCCGTTCGTCAGTATTTT. Its protein product is CASSLQVTAVRQYF.

The J gene is TRBJ1-1, the V gene TRBV5-6, with D possibly matching TRBD1 (6 bases). The CDR3 is 13 residues long. CDR1 SGHDT and CDR2 YYEEEE come from the germline V gene. Trimming removed 1 base at V and 9 bases at J, with 13 bases between. The CDR3: CASSLSWTVQAFF. The DNA of the CDR3 is TGTGCCAGCAGCTTGAGCTGGACAGTTCAAGCTTTCTTT.

This clone was seen more than once but under ten times. This chain connects TRBV7-8 to TRBJ1-6; 10 bases are a match to TRBD1. V trimming: 6 bases; J trimming: 13 bases; junction bases outside the gene matches: 15. The CDR3 sequence is 16 residues long. The germline V gene encodes CDR1 SGHVS and CDR2 FQNEAQ. CDR3 region: CASRPLGLDRGSPLHF. For the CDR3, the DNA is TGTGCCAGCAGGCCCCTCGGCTTGGACAGGGGGTCCCCCCTCCACTTT.

This chain links TRBV2 with TRBJ1-1; 8 bases agree with TRBD1. Trimming at V came to 5 bases and at J to 9 bases, leaving 5 bases not matched to a gene. CDR1 SNHLY and CDR2 FYNNEI come from the germline V gene. There are 12 residues in the CDR3. This CDR3 is CASSLDRVKAFF. DNA for the CDR3: TGTGCCAGCAGTTTGGACAGGGTTAAAGCTTTCTTT. Full variable domain (remainder filled in from reference TRBV2 and TRBJ1-1): EPEVTQTPSHQVTQMGQEVILRCVPISNHLYFYWYRQILGQKVEFLVSFYNNEISEKSEIFDDQFSVERPDGSNFTLKIRSTKLEDSAMYFCASSLDRVKAFFGQGTRLTVV.

CDR3: CATIIYPDTEAFF. The CDR3 DNA reads as TGTGCCACCATAATATACCCGGACACTGAAGCTTTCTTT. This chain links TRBV2 with TRBJ1-1; no clear D gene. The V gene lost 10 bases and the J gene lost 3 bases, with 15 bases spanning the gap. This CDR3 is 13 amino acids long. The germline CDR1 and CDR2 sequences are SNHLY and FYNNEI.

V usage is TRBV19 and J usage is TRBJ1-2, with 10 bases matching TRBD1. The V and J ends lost 5 bases and 7 bases, in that order; junction bases with no gene match: 16. This CDR3 is 17 amino acids long. Germline lookup yields CDR1 LNHDA and CDR2 SQIVND (reference sequence). The CDR3 nucleotides read TGTGCCAGTAGTGGCCGGGACAGGGGCGAGATGAGGGGTGGCTACACCTTC. This gives the protein CASSGRDRGEMRGGYTF. Full variable domain (rest looked up from reference TRBV19 and TRBJ1-2): DGGITQSPKYLFRKEGQNVTLSCEQNLNHDAMYWYRQDPGQGLRLIYYSQIVNDFQKGDIAEGYSVSREKKESFPLTVTSAQKNPTAFYLCASSGRDRGEMRGGYTFGSGTRLTVV.

This clone has only a few counts. J is TRBJ1-5 and V is TRBV18, with a weak D call TRBD1 (6 bases). With 3 bases removed from V and 10 bases from J, the gap between germline ends came to 22 bases. Germline assignment: CDR1 KGHSH and CDR2 LQKENI. This CDR3 is 16 amino acids long. Here the CDR3 DNA reads TGTGCCAGCTCACCTACTACAGGGAGGGTCCGGAGTCCCCAGCATTTT. Translation: CASSPTTGRVRSPQHF.

The rearrangement joins TRBV5-1 to TRBJ2-5; TRBD1 agrees at 8 bases. V shed 0 bases and J 5 bases; nucleotides not matched to a gene: 6. This CDR3 is built from 15 residues. The V gene's germline CDR1 is SGHRS and CDR2 YFSETQ. The CDR3 sequence is CASSLDPTGEETQYF. The DNA of the CDR3 is TGCGCCAGCAGCTTGGACCCGACAGGGGAGGAGACCCAGTACTTC.

The chain recombines TRBV4-1 with TRBJ2-7; 7 bases are a match to TRBD2. The CDR3 loop spans 15 amino acids. Germline CDR1 reads MGHRA; CDR2 reads YSYEKL. With 4 bases clipped from V and 0 bases from J, the junction kept 6 bases outside the gene matches. The CDR3 bases are TGCGCCAGCAGCCGGGAGGGAGCGGACTCCTACGAGCAGTACTTC. Translating gives CASSREGADSYEQYF.

This chain connects TRBV11-3 to TRBJ2-2; 7 bases agree with TRBD2. CDR3 length: 14 residues. The V and J ends lost 0 bases and 8 bases, in that order; junction bases with no gene match: 3. Germline V gene sequence: CDR1 SGHNT, CDR2 YENEEA. CDR3 sequence (DNA): TGTGCCAGCAGCTTAGATTCGCGGGAGGGGGAGCTGTTTTTT. Translating it yields CASSLDSREGELFF.